This T cell receptor beta chain stems from a study of blood T cell repertoires in COVID-19 (dated by TCRdb to about 2020). Turning to the overall study: Samples covering the acute and convalescent phases of COVID-19 were provided by collaborators in the United States, Italy and Spain. Where available, HLA class I and class II types were taken from metadata supplied by the sample provider and were not determined by assay-based typing. The dataset comprised deeply sampled blood TCRbeta repertoires from subjects exposed to, actively infected with, or recovered from COVID-19. The material from the prospective study consisted of cDNA or gDNA derived from T cells, B-cell-depleted T cells, or PBMCs. The samples were drawn from two sources: the first 160 participants of the ongoing ImmuneRACE study, and fewer than 1,500 subjects contributed by 6 global collaborators. A freely available public database, intended as a resource for researchers studying the immune response to SARS-CoV-2, is where the repertoires were released. Sample metadata almost always included a de-identified subject ID, COVID-19 status, age in years and sex. The study at large found these results: The amount of clinical and demographic metadata varied by source and participant and was provided uncurated.

Unmatched junction bases come to 11, with V trimmed by 6 bases and J by 3 bases. From its cysteine to its phenylalanine, the CDR3 spans 15 amino acids. Kept here is only the CDR3 DNA, which spans 45 bases and is read in frame from base 1. The germline V gene gives CDR1 as MNHEY and CDR2 as SVGEGT. TCRbeta CDR3 regions were amplified from genomic DNA by means of the immunoSEQ Assay, a bias-controlled multiplex PCR. The study's own analysis went as follows. The number of nucleated cells in each sample was estimated by amplification of reference gene primers within the assay. To quantify the absolute abundance of each unique TCRbeta CDR3 rearrangement, sequence reads were collapsed and filtered. For each sample, productive Simpson clonality was calculated as the square root of Simpson's diversity index across productive rearrangements. TCRdb stores this immuneACCESS table with in-frame sequences only. Part of the clones is absent; in the studies checked, under half of the shortfall reflects unresolved V genes, and no reason is known for the rest. The DNA gave D and trimming, while V, J and clone size come from that table. The sample data list 95,000 to 150,000 clones, and over 60% of these were observed just once. The ten largest make up approximately 35% of the sample.

Turning to this clone: It has no known antigen specificity. Base qualities were left out, and no much larger clone turns up one base away.

The collaborating institutions used their own protocols to collect whole blood in K2EDTA tubes. For TCRbeta analysis, collaborators shipped samples in one of three forms: frozen whole blood, isolated PBMCs, or DNA extracted from either of those sample types. The TCR originated in a man aged 35-49 years with active or convalescent COVID-19. The chain is made from TRBV6-2 or TRBV6-3 and TRBJ2-7; 7 bases in between match TRBD1. Input material: peripheral blood. The DNA sequence is given as TGTGCCAGCAGCCAACCGGGACAGCCCAACTACGAGCAGTACTTC. This codes for CASSQPGQPNYEQYF.